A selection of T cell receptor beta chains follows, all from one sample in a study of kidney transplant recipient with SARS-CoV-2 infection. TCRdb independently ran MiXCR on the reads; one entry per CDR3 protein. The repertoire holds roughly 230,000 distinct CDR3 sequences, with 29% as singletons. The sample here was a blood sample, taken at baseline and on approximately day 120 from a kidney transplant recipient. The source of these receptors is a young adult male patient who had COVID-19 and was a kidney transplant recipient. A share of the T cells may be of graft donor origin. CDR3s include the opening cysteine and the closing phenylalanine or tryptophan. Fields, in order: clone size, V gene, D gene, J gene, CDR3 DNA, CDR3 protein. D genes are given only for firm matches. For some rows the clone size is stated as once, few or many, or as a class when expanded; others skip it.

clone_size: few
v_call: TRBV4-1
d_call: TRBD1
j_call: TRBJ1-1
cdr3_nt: TGCGCCAGCAGCCAAATACAGGGGCCGTCTGCGGACACTGAAGCTTTCTTT
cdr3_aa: CASSQIQGPSADTEAFF

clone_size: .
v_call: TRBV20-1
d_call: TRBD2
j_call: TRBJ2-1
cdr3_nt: TGCAGTGCCAGCGGGGGACGGTCCTACAATGAGCAGTTCTTC
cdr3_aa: CSASGGRSYNEQFF

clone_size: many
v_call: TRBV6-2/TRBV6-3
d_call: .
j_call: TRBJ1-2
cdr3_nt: TGTGCCAGCAGTCCGACGGATGGAGTAGACTATGGCTACACCTTC
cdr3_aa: CASSPTDGVDYGYTF

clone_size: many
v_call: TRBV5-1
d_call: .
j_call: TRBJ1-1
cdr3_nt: TGTGCCAGCAGCTTCAGGGTGAACACTGAAGCTTTCTTT
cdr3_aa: CASSFRVNTEAFF

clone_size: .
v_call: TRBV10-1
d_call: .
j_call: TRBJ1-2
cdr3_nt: TGCGCCAGCAGTCCAGCGATAAGATCGCGAAAGACCCATGGCTACACCTTC
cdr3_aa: CASSPAIRSRKTHGYTF

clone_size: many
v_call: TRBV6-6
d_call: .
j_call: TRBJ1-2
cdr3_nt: TGTGCCAGCATCTTAATCGGGGAGGTGTCTAACTATGGCTACACCTTC
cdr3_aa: CASILIGEVSNYGYTF

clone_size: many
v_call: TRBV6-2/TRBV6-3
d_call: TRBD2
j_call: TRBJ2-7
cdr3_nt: TGTGCCAGCATAGTCCAGCCGGGGGGGAACGAGCAGTACTTC
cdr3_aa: CASIVQPGGNEQYF

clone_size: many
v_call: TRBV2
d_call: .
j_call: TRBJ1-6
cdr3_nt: TGTGCCAGCATCCAACATGGGGGGGGTTATAATTCACCCCTCCACTTT
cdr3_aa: CASIQHGGGYNSPLHF

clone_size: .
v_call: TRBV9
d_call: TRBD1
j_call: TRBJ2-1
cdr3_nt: TGTGCCAGCAGCGTAGAACAGGGGGTAGGGAATGAGCAGTTCTTC
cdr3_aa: CASSVEQGVGNEQFF

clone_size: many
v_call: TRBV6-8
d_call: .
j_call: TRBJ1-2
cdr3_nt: TGTGCCAGCAGTCAGTTATCACGCTCTAGAAAGACCTATGGCTACACCTTC
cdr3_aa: CASSQLSRSRKTYGYTF

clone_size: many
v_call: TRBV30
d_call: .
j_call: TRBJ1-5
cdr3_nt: TGTGCCTGGAGTGGAGGGGGTCATCAGCCCCAGCATTTT
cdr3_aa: CAWSGGGHQPQHF

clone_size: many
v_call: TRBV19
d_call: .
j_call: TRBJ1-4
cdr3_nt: TGTGCCAGTAGTCCGACGACATTCGATGAAAAACTGTTTTTT
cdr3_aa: CASSPTTFDEKLFF

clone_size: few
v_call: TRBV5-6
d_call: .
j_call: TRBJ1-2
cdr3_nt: TGTGCCAGCTATGGGGCCAATAGTCGAAAGACCTATGGCTACACCTTC
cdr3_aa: CASYGANSRKTYGYTF

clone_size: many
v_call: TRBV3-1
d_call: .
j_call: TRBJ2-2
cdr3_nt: TGTGCCAGCAGCTATTTACGTCCCATTTCAGGCTTGACCGGGGAGCTGTTTTTT
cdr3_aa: CASSYLRPISGLTGELFF

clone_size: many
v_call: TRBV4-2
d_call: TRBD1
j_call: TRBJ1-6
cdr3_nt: TGTGCCAGCAGCCAAGATTTAGGCGGGACAGCTAATTCACCCCTCCACTTT
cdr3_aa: CASSQDLGGTANSPLHF

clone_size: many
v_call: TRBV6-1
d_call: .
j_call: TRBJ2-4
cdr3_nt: TGTGCCAGCAGTGAAGCAGAACAGGGTCAAGAGCAGTACTTC
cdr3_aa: CASSEAEQGQEQYF

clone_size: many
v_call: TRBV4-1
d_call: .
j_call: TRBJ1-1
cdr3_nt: TGCGCCAGGAAGGGGGCTTTCTTT
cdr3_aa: CARKGAFF

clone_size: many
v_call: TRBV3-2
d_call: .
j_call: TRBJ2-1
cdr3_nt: TGTGCCAGCGGGACGGACAATGAGCAGTTCTTC
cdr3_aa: CASGTDNEQFF

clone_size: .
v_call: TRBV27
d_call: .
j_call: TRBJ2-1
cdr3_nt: TGTGCCGGCAGTTTCCGGGACCACCAAGATGAGCAGTTCTTC
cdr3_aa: CAGSFRDHQDEQFF

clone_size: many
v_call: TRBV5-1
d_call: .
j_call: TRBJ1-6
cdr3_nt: TGCGCCAGCAGCCAAGGACAGACTGATTCACCCCTCCACTTT
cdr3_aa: CASSQGQTDSPLHF

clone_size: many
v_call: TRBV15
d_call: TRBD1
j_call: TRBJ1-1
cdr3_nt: TGTGCCACCAGCAGAGAATTAAGGACAGGGAAGGACACTGAAGCTTTCTTT
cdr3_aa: CATSRELRTGKDTEAFF

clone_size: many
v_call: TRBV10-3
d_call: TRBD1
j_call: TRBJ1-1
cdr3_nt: TGTGCCATCAGTGTCGGAACCGGGACAGTGAACACTGAAGCTTTCTTT
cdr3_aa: CAISVGTGTVNTEAFF

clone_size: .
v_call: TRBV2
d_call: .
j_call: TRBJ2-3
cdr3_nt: TGTGCCAGCAGTGAAACGTCCTCAAGAAGGGCAACAGATACGCAGTATTTT
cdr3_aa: CASSETSSRRATDTQYF

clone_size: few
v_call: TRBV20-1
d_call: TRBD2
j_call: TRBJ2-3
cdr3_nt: TGCAGTGCTAGAGATGCGGGGGGGCCGACAGATACGCAGTATTTT
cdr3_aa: CSARDAGGPTDTQYF

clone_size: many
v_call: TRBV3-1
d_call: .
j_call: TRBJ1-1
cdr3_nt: TGTGCCAGCAGCCAAGGGGAGAAGACTGAAGCTTTCTTT
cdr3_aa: CASSQGEKTEAFF

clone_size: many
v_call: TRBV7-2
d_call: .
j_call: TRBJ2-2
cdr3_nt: TGTGCCAGCAGCCCCCAGGGGAGAGGGACCGGGGAGCTGTTTTTT
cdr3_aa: CASSPQGRGTGELFF

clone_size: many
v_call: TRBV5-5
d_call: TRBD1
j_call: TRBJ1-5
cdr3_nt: TGTGCCAGCAGCTTGGGGTCCCAGGGGGGCGGGCGTAATAGCAATCAGCCCCAGCATTTT
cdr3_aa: CASSLGSQGGGRNSNQPQHF

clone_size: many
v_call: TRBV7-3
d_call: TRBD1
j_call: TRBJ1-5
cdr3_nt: TGTGCCAGCAGCTTCGACAGGGGTAGTAATCAGCCCCAGCATTTT
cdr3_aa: CASSFDRGSNQPQHF

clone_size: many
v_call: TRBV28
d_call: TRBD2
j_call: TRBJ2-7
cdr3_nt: TGTGCCAGCAGTTTTTCCGGGAGGGTCCACGAGCAGTACTTC
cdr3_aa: CASSFSGRVHEQYF

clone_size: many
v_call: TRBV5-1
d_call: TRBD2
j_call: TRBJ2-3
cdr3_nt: TGCGCCAGCAGCCCCGGGGTAGCGGGCTCCTACGATACGCAGTATTTT
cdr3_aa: CASSPGVAGSYDTQYF

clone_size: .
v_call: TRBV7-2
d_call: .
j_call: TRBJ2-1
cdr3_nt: TGTGCCAGCAGCTCAGAATTAGCTAATGAGCGGTTCTTC
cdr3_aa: CASSSELANERFF

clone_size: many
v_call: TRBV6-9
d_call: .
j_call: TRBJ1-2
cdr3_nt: TGTGCCAGCAGTCTTTCGCGGCCTTACGGAAAGACCTATGGCTACACCTTC
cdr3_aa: CASSLSRPYGKTYGYTF

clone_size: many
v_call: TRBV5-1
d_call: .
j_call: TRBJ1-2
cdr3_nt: TGCGCCAGCATCTACGTATCGGTTCGAAAGACCTATGGCTACACCTTC
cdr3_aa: CASIYVSVRKTYGYTF

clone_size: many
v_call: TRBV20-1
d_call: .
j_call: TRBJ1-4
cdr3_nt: TGCAGTGCTACCATTGACAGTCTCGGCGGAAAACTGTTTTTT
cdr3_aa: CSATIDSLGGKLFF

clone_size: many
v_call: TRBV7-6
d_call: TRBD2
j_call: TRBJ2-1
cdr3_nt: TGTGCCAGCAGCTTAGTGCTAGCGGGGGCGGATGAGCAGTTCTTC
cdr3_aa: CASSLVLAGADEQFF

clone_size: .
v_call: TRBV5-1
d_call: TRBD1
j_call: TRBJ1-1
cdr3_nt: TGCGCCAGCAGCGCCTCAGAGGGGGCGACGAACACTGAAGCTTTCTTT
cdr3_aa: CASSASEGATNTEAFF

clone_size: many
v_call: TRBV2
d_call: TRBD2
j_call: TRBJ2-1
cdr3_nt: TGTGCCAGCAGGGGGGGAGGGAGGAAACAATGGGAGCAGTTCTTC
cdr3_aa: CASRGGGRKQWEQFF

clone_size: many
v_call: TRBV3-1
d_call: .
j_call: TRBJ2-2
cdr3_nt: TGTGCCAGCAGCACCACGGTTCCCATTTCAGGCTTGACCGGGGAGCTGTTTTTT
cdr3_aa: CASSTTVPISGLTGELFF

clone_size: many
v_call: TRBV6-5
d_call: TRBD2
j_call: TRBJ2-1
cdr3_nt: TGTGCCAGCAGTGAGCGGGAACTTTACAATGAGCAGTTCTTC
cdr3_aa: CASSERELYNEQFF

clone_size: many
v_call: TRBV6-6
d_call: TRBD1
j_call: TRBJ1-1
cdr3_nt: TGTGCCAGCAGTCTTGTGACAGGGGCGGGCACTGAAGCTTTCTTT
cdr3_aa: CASSLVTGAGTEAFF

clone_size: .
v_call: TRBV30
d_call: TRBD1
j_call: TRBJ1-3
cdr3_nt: TGTGCCTGGAGTGCGACAGCGTTGGGGACAGGGCTAGGAAACACCACATATTTT
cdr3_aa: CAWSATALGTGLGNTTYF

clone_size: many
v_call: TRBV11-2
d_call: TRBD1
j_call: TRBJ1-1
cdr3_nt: TGTGCCAGCAGCTTAGGGACAGGGTTGGGCACTGAAGCTTTCTTT
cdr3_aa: CASSLGTGLGTEAFF

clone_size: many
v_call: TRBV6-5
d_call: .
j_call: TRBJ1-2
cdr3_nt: TGTGCCAGCAGTTCTATAGGCTCTATGCGAAAGACCTATGGCTACACCTTC
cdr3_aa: CASSSIGSMRKTYGYTF

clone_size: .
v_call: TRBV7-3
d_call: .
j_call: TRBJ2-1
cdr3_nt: TGTGCCAGCAGCTTATATCGTGGAATTAGCTCCTACAATGAGCAGTTCTTC
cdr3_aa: CASSLYRGISSYNEQFF

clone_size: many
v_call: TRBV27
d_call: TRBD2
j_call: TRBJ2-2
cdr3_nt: TGTGCCAGCAGTATACTAGCGGGAGGGCCTGGCACCGGGGAGCTGTTTTTT
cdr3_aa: CASSILAGGPGTGELFF